This T cell receptor (beta chain) was sequenced during a study of tumor-infiltrating lymphocytes in localized non-small cell lung cancer. Study details: Some samples were collected after neoadjuvant chemotherapy; smokers, never-smokers and several histologies were included. Study-wide points: TCR sequencing covered a subset of patients with enough tissue. Each assay used a separate piece of the same tissue. Higher tumor T cell infiltration than in uninvolved lung was supported by TCRbeta sequencing.

Sequencing used immunoSEQ multiplex PCR; TCRdb keeps in-frame clones, though not all of them. Here the sample spans under 3,500 clones, 60% to 70% being singletons. On this clone: No antigen is known for it.

CDR1 is SGDLS, CDR2 YYNGEE, per germline. Unmatched junction bases numbered 15, after V lost 2 bases and J lost 9 bases. The CDR3 consists of 17 residues. The V and J genes are TRBV9 and TRBJ1-3, with 9 nucleotides matching TRBD1. The clonotype comes from a human donor with non-small cell lung cancer. The material sequenced was uninvolved lung tissue not adjacent to the tumor. CDR3 sequence: CASSVFDSPGTGTTIYF. CDR3 bases: TGTGCCAGCAGCGTTTTCGATAGTCCCGGGACAGGGACCACCATATATTTT.